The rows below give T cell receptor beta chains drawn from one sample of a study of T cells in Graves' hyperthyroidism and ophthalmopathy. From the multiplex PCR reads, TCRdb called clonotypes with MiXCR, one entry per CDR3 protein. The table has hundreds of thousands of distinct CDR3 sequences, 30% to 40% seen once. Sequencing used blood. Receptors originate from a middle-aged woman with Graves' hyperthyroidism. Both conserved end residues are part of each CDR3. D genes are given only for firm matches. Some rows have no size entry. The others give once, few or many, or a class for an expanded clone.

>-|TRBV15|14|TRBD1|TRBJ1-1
TGTGCCAGCAGGTCGCAGGGGGCGGGCACTGAAGCTTTCTTT
CASRSQGAGTEAFF
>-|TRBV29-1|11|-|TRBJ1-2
TGCAGCGTTAAGGCCGGGACAGGCTACACCTTC
CSVKAGTGYTF
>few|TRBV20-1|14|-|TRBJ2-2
TGCAGTGCTAGGAGGGAGTGGGGCACCGGGGAGCTGTTTTTT
CSARREWGTGELFF
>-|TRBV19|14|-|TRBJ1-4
TGTGCCAGTAACTTGCAATCAACTAATGAAAAACTGTTTTTT
CASNLQSTNEKLFF
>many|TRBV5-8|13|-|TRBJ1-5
TGTGCCAGCAGCCCGGACAGCAATCAGCCCCAGCATTTT
CASSPDSNQPQHF
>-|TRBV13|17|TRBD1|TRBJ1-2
TGTGCCAGCAGCTTAGGCCTAAGGGGACAGATTACCTATGGCTACACCTTC
CASSLGLRGQITYGYTF
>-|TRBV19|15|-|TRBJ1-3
TGTGCCAGTAGCGGCGATCGGTGGCCTGGAAACACCATATATTTT
CASSGDRWPGNTIYF
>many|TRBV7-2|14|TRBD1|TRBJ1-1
TGTGCCAGCAGCCCAGGACAGGGAAGACCTGAAGCTTTCTTT
CASSPGQGRPEAFF
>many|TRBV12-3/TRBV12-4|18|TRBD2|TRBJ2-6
TGTGCCAGCACCACCGGGGGGGGCGTAGTTGCTGGGGCCAACGTCCTGACTTTC
CASTTGGGVVAGANVLTF
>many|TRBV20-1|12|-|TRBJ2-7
TGCAGTGCCGGGAGTTCCCTCTACGAGCAGTACTTC
CSAGSSLYEQYF
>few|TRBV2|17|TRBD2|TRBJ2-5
TGTGCCAGCAGGGACCGGCTAGCGGGAGGGCCGGGGGAGACCCAGTACTTC
CASRDRLAGGPGETQYF
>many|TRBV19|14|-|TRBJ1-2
TGTGCCAGTAGTATTGGTCCGAGGGGCTATGGCTACACCTTC
CASSIGPRGYGYTF
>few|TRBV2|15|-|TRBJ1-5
TGTGCCAGCAGTCCAAAGCGGGAGGCGGGCCAGCCCCAGCATTTT
CASSPKREAGQPQHF
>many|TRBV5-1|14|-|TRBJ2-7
TGCGCCAGCAGCTTGGCTAGCAGGATCTACGAGCAGTACTTC
CASSLASRIYEQYF
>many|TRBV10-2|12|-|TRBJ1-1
TGCGCCAGCAGTGAAAGGAACATTATAGGTTTCTTT
CASSERNIIGFF
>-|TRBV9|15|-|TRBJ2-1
TGTGCCAGCAGCGGGGAACCTAGCTCCTACAATGAGCAGTTCTTC
CASSGEPSSYNEQFF
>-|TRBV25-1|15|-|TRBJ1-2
TGTGCCAGCAGTGAAACAGGGTCTAACCGCTATGGCTACACCTTC
CASSETGSNRYGYTF
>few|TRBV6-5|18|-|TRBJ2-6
TGTGCCAGCAGTTACGCGGGGACAGCGTTCTCTGGGGCCAACGTCCTGACTTTC
CASSYAGTAFSGANVLTF
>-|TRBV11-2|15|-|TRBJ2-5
TGTGCCAGCAGCTTAGAGCCAGGCATGATGGAGACCCAGTACTTC
CASSLEPGMMETQYF
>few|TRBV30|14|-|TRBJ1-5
TGTGCCTGGAGTGTCGCGGGGGGCGATCAGCCCCAGCATTTT
CAWSVAGGDQPQHF
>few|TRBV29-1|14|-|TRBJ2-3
TGCAGCGTTGATCTGGGACACCACACAGATACGCAGTATTTT
CSVDLGHHTDTQYF
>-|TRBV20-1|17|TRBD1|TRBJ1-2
TGCAGTGCTAGAGGTCCCGGGACAGGGGGGAATAACTATGGCTACACCTTC
CSARGPGTGGNNYGYTF
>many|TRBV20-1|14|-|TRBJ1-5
TGCAGTGCTCAACACCGGGACATCAATCAGCCCCAGCATTTT
CSAQHRDINQPQHF
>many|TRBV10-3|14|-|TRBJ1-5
TGTGCCACTACGGAGGGGCATAGCAATCAGCCCCAGCATTTT
CATTEGHSNQPQHF
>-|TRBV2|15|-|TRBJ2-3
TGTGCCAGCAGTACCGGCCAGCGGCCTAGAGATACGCAGTATTTT
CASSTGQRPRDTQYF
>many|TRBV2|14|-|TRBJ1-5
TGTGCCAGCAGACTGGACAGCAACAATCAGCCCCAGCATTTT
CASRLDSNNQPQHF